Listed below are T cell receptor beta chains from one sample, sequenced in a study of CD4 and CD8 cells across lung adenocarcinoma regions. A single record per CDR3 protein comes from TCRdb applying MiXCR to the PCR reads. The sample shows approximately 3,000 distinct CDR3 sequences, 64% of them seen only once. Sequencing was performed on CD4+ T cells from the margin of a lung tumor. These receptors all come from a female donor with lung adenocarcinoma. The CD4 and CD8 labels of this study may be unreliable. Both conserved end residues are part of each CDR3. Each record gives: D gene, J gene, clone size, V gene, CDR3 DNA, CDR3 protein. D genes are given only for firm matches. Clone size is not always given. Where it is, it says once, few, many or a class for expanded clones.

>TRBD1|TRBJ1-5|once|TRBV10-3
TGTGCCGTGGACAGGGGGATTAGCAATCAGCCCCAGCATTTT
CAVDRGISNQPQHF
>TRBD1|TRBJ2-3|.|TRBV10-3
TGTGCCACTAGGACAGGGGGCACAGATACGCAGTATTTT
CATRTGGTDTQYF
>.|TRBJ2-7|few|TRBV6-1
TGTGCCAGCAGTGAAGGGGGGGGCATTTCCTACGAGCAGTACTTC
CASSEGGGISYEQYF
>TRBD2|TRBJ2-7|.|TRBV7-8
TGTGCCAGCAGCTCGTTTATAGCGGGAGGTTACGAGCAGTACTTC
CASSSFIAGGYEQYF
>.|TRBJ2-5|.|TRBV27
TGTGCCAGCAGTTTAAACAGGGATACAGAGACCCAGTACTTC
CASSLNRDTETQYF
>TRBD2|TRBJ2-1|.|TRBV10-1
TGCGCCAGCAGTGATGGACTAGCGGGGGGGAGGCTTAACAATGAGCAGTTCTTC
CASSDGLAGGRLNNEQFF
>.|TRBJ1-1|few|TRBV10-2
TGCGCCAGCAGTCAGGGAACTGAAGCTTTCTTT
CASSQGTEAFF
>.|TRBJ2-1|few|TRBV7-2
TGTGCCAGCAGCTTAAGAGACAGAATTGACCAGTTCTTC
CASSLRDRIDQFF
>TRBD2|TRBJ2-4|.|TRBV25-1
TGTGCCAGCAGATTAGCGGGGGGGCATAGCATTCAGTACTTC
CASRLAGGHSIQYF
>TRBD1|TRBJ2-2|.|TRBV12-5
TGTGCTAGTGGCTCAACAGGGGCGACCACCGGGGAGCTGTTTTTT
CASGSTGATTGELFF
>TRBD2|TRBJ2-1|.|TRBV6-1
TGTGCCAGCAGCCCTACCGGGACTAGCGGGAGGAATGAGCAGTTCTTC
CASSPTGTSGRNEQFF
>TRBD1|TRBJ2-2|.|TRBV6-1
TGTGCCAGCAGTGACGGACAGGGGGCCGGGGAGCTGTTTTTT
CASSDGQGAGELFF
>TRBD1|TRBJ1-5|few|TRBV6-1
TGTGCCAGCAGTGAACAGGGGGCTGACAATCAGCCCCAGCATTTT
CASSEQGADNQPQHF
>.|TRBJ2-5|few|TRBV14
TGTGCCAGCAGCCAGGTCAGGGGCGAGACCCAGTACTTC
CASSQVRGETQYF
>TRBD2|TRBJ2-5|.|TRBV6-1
TGTGCCAGCAGTGAGACTAGCCAGTTTGAGCAGTACTTC
CASSETSQFEQYF
>TRBD1|TRBJ1-4|few|TRBV6-2/TRBV6-3
TGTGCCAGCAGTTACTGGGACAGAGGGTCGGCTAATGAAAAACTGTTTTTT
CASSYWDRGSANEKLFF
>.|TRBJ2-1|.|TRBV6-1
TGTGCCAGCAGTGATGGCGGGATAGCCGCCGATGAGCAGTTCTTC
CASSDGGIAADEQFF
>TRBD2|TRBJ2-1|.|TRBV7-2
TGTGCCAGCAGCTCCGACCGTAGCGGGGGGCATCGGTTCTTC
CASSSDRSGGHRFF
>TRBD2|TRBJ2-1|large|TRBV7-2
TGTGCCAGCAGCTTCGGGACTAGCGGGAGGGTTGGTGAGCAGTTCTTC
CASSFGTSGRVGEQFF
>TRBD1|TRBJ1-1|.|TRBV11-1
TGTGCCAGCAGTCTTAGACAGGGGCCTATGAACACTGAAGCTTTCTTT
CASSLRQGPMNTEAFF
>TRBD2|TRBJ2-5|once|TRBV6-2/TRBV6-3
TGTGCCAGCAGTTACTCGAGACTAGCGGGGGAGACCCAGTACTTC
CASSYSRLAGETQYF
>.|TRBJ2-2|once|TRBV6-5
TGTGCCAGCAGTCCCTCGTTGACCGGGGAGCTGTTTTTT
CASSPSLTGELFF
>TRBD2|TRBJ2-3|.|TRBV4-1
TGCGCCAGCAGCTATAGCGCCGGGACTAGCGGACGCACAGATACGCAGTATTTT
CASSYSAGTSGRTDTQYF
>.|TRBJ1-1|.|TRBV6-5
TGTGCCAGCAGTTATCAGGGAGGCACTGAAGCTTTCTTT
CASSYQGGTEAFF
>TRBD1|TRBJ2-7|.|TRBV6-1
TGTGCCAGCAGGGGACAGGGGACACACTCCTACAATGAGCAGTACTTC
CASRGQGTHSYNEQYF
>TRBD2|TRBJ2-1|.|TRBV6-1
TGTGCCAGCAGAAGCGGGAGGGCCTACAATGAGCAGTTCTTC
CASRSGRAYNEQFF
>TRBD1|TRBJ2-7|.|TRBV7-9
TGTGCCAGCAGCCGAGGGCAGGGGGCACGTGGATCCTACGAGCAGTACTTC
CASSRGQGARGSYEQYF
>TRBD2|TRBJ2-1|.|TRBV7-3
TGTGCCAGCAGCACCGGCACTAGCGGGACCTATGAGCAGTTCTTC
CASSTGTSGTYEQFF
>.|TRBJ2-3|once|TRBV9
TGTGCCAGCAGCGGGAGGGAGAGCACAGATACGCAGTATTTT
CASSGRESTDTQYF
>.|TRBJ2-3|large|TRBV10-2
TGCGCCAGCAGTGATATAGTCATCACAGATACGCAGTATTTT
CASSDIVITDTQYF
>.|TRBJ2-5|.|TRBV11-2
TGTGCCAGCAGCTTAGCCCCAGGGAGTGGAGAGACCCAGTACTTC
CASSLAPGSGETQYF
>TRBD2|TRBJ2-1|once|TRBV7-3
TGTGCCAGCAGCTTAGTGGGACTAGCGGGAGGCCAACACAATGAGCAGTTCTTC
CASSLVGLAGGQHNEQFF
>.|TRBJ2-5|.|TRBV11-2
TGTGCCAGCGGCGAAGGCCCAGAGACCCAGTACTTC
CASGEGPETQYF
>TRBD1|TRBJ2-7|.|TRBV6-1
TGTGCCAGCAGTGAAGACTGGGGACAGACTTACGAGCAGTACTTC
CASSEDWGQTYEQYF
>.|TRBJ2-5|.|TRBV6-5
TGTGCCAGCAGTTTTCCTGGGTCCGCCTTGGAGTTCTTC
CASSFPGSALEFF
>.|TRBJ2-5|.|TRBV7-6
TGTGCCAGCAGCTACGAGGCCGGGTGGGAGACCCAGTACTTC
CASSYEAGWETQYF
>TRBD1|TRBJ2-7|.|TRBV6-1
TGTGCCAGCAGGCATCGGGGACAGTATTCCTACGAGCAGTACTTC
CASRHRGQYSYEQYF
>TRBD2|TRBJ2-3|.|TRBV7-9
TGTGCGGGCAGCGGGGCTGGTGAGAAAGATACGCAGTACTTT
CAGSGAGEKDTQYF
>TRBD2|TRBJ2-1|.|TRBV6-5
TGTGCCAGCAGTTACTTCGGGGGAGGGCACAATGAGCAGTTCTTC
CASSYFGGGHNEQFF
>.|TRBJ2-7|.|TRBV6-5
TGTGCCAGCAGTTACTACGCCTTGGGGGCTATAACCGGTTACGAGCAGTACTTC
CASSYYALGAITGYEQYF
>TRBD2|TRBJ2-7|few|TRBV7-6
TGTGCCAGCAGCTTATCTAGCGGGGCCCACTACGAGCAGTACTTC
CASSLSSGAHYEQYF
>.|TRBJ2-1|.|TRBV6-5
TGTGCCAGCAGTAACTCGGTGACGGGCGAGCAGTTCTTC
CASSNSVTGEQFF
>.|TRBJ2-1|.|TRBV6-1
TGTGCCAGCAGTGTGGGACAAGAGCGTGAGCAGTTCTTC
CASSVGQEREQFF
>TRBD2|TRBJ2-1|.|TRBV10-1
TGCGCCAGCAGTGAGGGTATTAGCGGGCGAGACAATGAGCAGTTCTTC
CASSEGISGRDNEQFF
>TRBD2|TRBJ2-5|.|TRBV6-1
TGTGCCAGCAGGGCTTACGGGACTAGCGGAAGTACGGGGACCCAGTACTTC
CASRAYGTSGSTGTQYF
>.|TRBJ2-5|few|TRBV11-2
TGTGCCAGCAGGGAAGGGGGGCAAGAGACCCAGTACTTC
CASREGGQETQYF
>.|TRBJ2-7|.|TRBV7-9
TGTGCCAGCCAAAGCTCCTACGAGCAGTACTTC
CASQSSYEQYF
>.|TRBJ2-6|.|TRBV27
TGTGCCAGCAGTCCCTATCAGGGCTCTTGGGCCTACGTCCTGACTTTC
CASSPYQGSWAYVLTF
>TRBD2|TRBJ2-5|.|TRBV10-3
TGTGCCATCAGTGAGAGCGGAGCGGGATTAGTGGGGACCCAGTACTTC
CAISESGAGLVGTQYF
>TRBD1|TRBJ2-1|.|TRBV10-1
TGCGCCAGCAACAGGGGTGGCTCCTACAATGAGCAGTTCTTC
CASNRGGSYNEQFF
>.|TRBJ2-1|.|TRBV6-1
TGTGCCAGCATCGTAGCTGAGCAGTTCTTC
CASIVAEQFF